This entry lists 19 T cell receptor beta chains sequenced from one sample in a study of blood T cell repertoires in COVID-19. Assay: immunoSEQ multiplex PCR; the TCRdb copy retains only in-frame clones and omits some. The profile shows 65,000 to 75,000 clones, more than 75% of them singletons. Sample: peripheral blood. These receptors originate from a human donor in a cohort sampled during active COVID-19.

The CDR3 region has the DNA TGTGCCAGCAGCTCCGGACTAGCGGGAGTGAGGACGAGTGAGACCCAGTACTTC. Residues: CASSSGLAGVRTSETQYF. This chain links TRBV5-4 with TRBJ2-5; 13 nucleotides line up with TRBD2. Per the germline V gene, CDR1 is SGHNT and CDR2 is YYREEE (reference sequence). V was pared by 3 bases and J by 5 bases, with 13 bases of the junction left unmatched. The CDR3 is made up of 18 amino acids.

The gene calls are TRBV5-1 and TRBJ2-5; 7 bases agree with TRBD2. The CDR3 is 14 amino acids. V was pared by 2 bases and J by 4 bases, with 5 bases of the junction left unmatched. Per germline, CDR1 SGHRS and CDR2 YFSETQ. CDR3 in amino acids: CASSFGGSGETQYF. For the CDR3, the DNA is TGCGCCAGCAGCTTCGGCGGGAGCGGAGAGACCCAGTACTTC.

This CDR3 is CASSYRQGDNEQFF. The CDR3 nucleotides are TGTGCCAGCAGCTATCGACAGGGGGACAATGAGCAGTTCTTC. The gene calls are TRBV5-4 and TRBJ2-1; 9 bases line up with TRBD1. Per the germline V gene, CDR1 is SGHNT and CDR2 is YYREEE (reference sequence). V lost 3 bases, J lost 5 bases, and 3 bases stayed unmatched. The length of the CDR3 is 14 residues.

In its sample, this clone ranks as large. CDR3 amino acids: CASSGTTGYEQYF. Written as DNA, the CDR3 is TGCGCCAGCAGCGGAACGACAGGCTACGAGCAGTACTTC. This sequence joins TRBV5-1 and TRBJ2-7; perhaps TRBD1 as D (6 bases). Trimming took off 4 bases at V and 3 bases at J, with 11 bases between the two ends. Looked up from germline, CDR1 is SGHRS and CDR2 is YFSETQ. The CDR3 consists of 13 residues.

The chain recombines TRBV5-1 with TRBJ2-7; D is possibly TRBD2 (6 bases). The CDR3 contains 15 residues. V lost 5 bases and J lost 5, with 20 bases in between. Germline CDR1 and CDR2: SGHRS and YFSETQ. DNA of the CDR3: TGCGCCAGCAGGATCCGAGCGGGCCTCCCGGACGAGCAGTACTTC. Encoded protein: CASRIRAGLPDEQYF.

The rearrangement links TRBV6-5 to TRBJ1-6, with 7 bases aligning to TRBD1. This CDR3 is 14 amino acids long. With 10 bases clipped from V and 6 bases from J, the junction kept 9 bases outside the gene matches. The germline V gene has CDR1 MNHEY and CDR2 SVGAGI. CDR3 region: CATGQAGPNSPLHF. As DNA, the CDR3 is TGTGCCACCGGACAGGCCGGACCTAATTCACCCCTCCACTTT.

This clone turned up a few times. The chain joins TRBV18 to TRBJ2-7; 10 nucleotides line up with TRBD2. Germline V lookup: CDR1 KGHSH, CDR2 LQKENI. V lost 2 bases, J lost 2 bases, and 3 bases stayed unmatched. The CDR3 is 15 amino acids. The CDR3 DNA reads as TGTGCCAGCTCACCAGGAGCGGGAGGGACCTACGAGCAGTACTTC. Translation gives CASSPGAGGTYEQYF.

The genes are TRBV18 and TRBJ2-7, with 7 positions matching TRBD2. Germline CDR1 is KGHSH and CDR2 is LQKENI. The trim removed 3 bases at V and 4 bases at J, leaving 6 bases unmatched. The CDR3 runs 14 residues. CDR3 bases: TGTGCCAGCTCACCGACTAGCCATAAGTACGAGCAGTACTTC. This codes for CASSPTSHKYEQYF. The full variable domain, with the rest looked up from reference TRBV18 and TRBJ2-7, is NAGVMQNPRHLVRRRGQEARLRCSPMKGHSHVYWYRQLPEEGLKFMVYLQKENIIDESGMPKERFSAEFPKEGPSILRIQQVVRGDSAAYFCASSPTSHKYEQYFGPGTRLTVT.

The chain employs TRBV4-3 and TRBJ2-7; 8 bases agree with TRBD1. Germline values: CDR1 LGHNA, CDR2 YSLEER. V shed 1 base and J 5 bases; nucleotides not matched to a gene: 10. The CDR3 has 16 amino acids. The CDR3 loop reads CASSQARTGSGHEQYF. The CDR3 coding sequence is TGCGCCAGCAGCCAAGCCCGGACAGGGTCTGGGCACGAGCAGTACTTC.

The rearrangement links TRBV7-9 to TRBJ2-7, with TRBD2 matching over 7 bases. With 5 bases clipped from V and 1 base from J, the junction kept 5 bases outside the gene matches. The germline gives CDR1 SEHNR, CDR2 FQNEAQ (reference sequence). This CDR3 has 14 residues. The CDR3 spells CASSPWEGSYEQYF. CDR3 coding DNA: TGTGCCAGCAGCCCTTGGGAGGGATCCTACGAGCAGTACTTC.

The rearrangement uses TRBV5-6 and TRBJ1-4; D uncertain. Trimming removed 0 bases at V and 8 bases at J, with 14 bases between. Germline V CDR1 and CDR2: SGHDT, YYEEEE. The CDR3 sequence is 15 residues long. In nucleotides, the CDR3 is TGTGCCAGCAGCTTGGCCACCTCTGCGAAAGAAAAACTGTTTTTT. It yields the protein CASSLATSAKEKLFF.

The chain recombines TRBV10-3 with TRBJ1-2; the match to TRBD1 covers 7 bases. The CDR3 spans 14 residues. In germline, CDR1 is ENHRY, CDR2 SYGVKD. V shed 1 base and J 7 bases; nucleotides not matched to a gene: 6. CDR3: CAISEWDRDSGYTF. In nucleotides, the CDR3 is TGTGCCATCAGTGAGTGGGACAGAGACTCTGGCTACACCTTC.

This chain connects TRBV4-1 to TRBJ1-2, with D hard to call. CDR3 length: 15 residues. CDR1 is MGHRA and CDR2 is YSYEKL in the germline V gene. Between the trimmed V and J ends, which lost 0 bases and 4 bases, there was a span of 12 bases. CDR3 loop: CASSQESREGYGYTF. CDR3 nucleotide sequence: TGCGCCAGCAGCCAAGAATCTCGGGAGGGCTATGGCTACACCTTC.

This rearrangement joins TRBV5-4 to TRBJ2-3, with 8 bases identical to TRBD2. The CDR3 is made up of 16 amino acids. Germline values: CDR1 SGHNT, CDR2 YYREEE (reference sequence). V was pared by 2 bases and J by 5 bases, with 10 bases of the junction left unmatched. The CDR3 DNA is TGTGCCAGCAGCTTCCCTTCAGCGGGAGTGGTAGATACGCAGTATTTT. Translated, it gives CASSFPSAGVVDTQYF.

This sequence joins TRBV19 and TRBJ2-5; 14 positions match TRBD2. Germline values: CDR1 LNHDA, CDR2 SQIVND (reference sequence). This CDR3 is built from 16 residues. J gave up 4 bases and V 6 bases, and 7 bases lay outside the gene matches. CDR3 sequence (DNA): TGTGCCAGTAGGGCCGGGACTAGCGGGAGATTAGAGACCCAGTACTTC. It specifies CASRAGTSGRLETQYF. Combining the CDR3 with reference TRBV19 and TRBJ2-5 gives the whole variable domain DGGITQSPKYLFRKEGQNVTLSCEQNLNHDAMYWYRQDPGQGLRLIYYSQIVNDFQKGDIAEGYSVSREKKESFPLTVTSAQKNPTAFYLCASRAGTSGRLETQYFGPGTRLLVL.

The chain combines TRBV20-1 with TRBJ2-7; 9 nucleotides align to TRBD2. J lost 3 bases, V lost 3 bases, and 6 bases had no gene match. CDR1 is DFQATT, CDR2 SNEGSKA, per germline (reference sequence). This CDR3 has 14 amino acids. This CDR3 is CSASIAGGGYEQYF. CDR3 nucleotide sequence: TGCAGTGCTAGTATTGCGGGAGGGGGCTACGAGCAGTACTTC.

This chain links TRBV6-5 with TRBJ2-7; the match to TRBD2 covers 11 bases. Germline V gene data show CDR1 as MNHEY and CDR2 as SVGAGI. V shed 6 bases, J shed 2 bases, and the junction held 6 bases outside the gene matches. The CDR3 loop spans 15 amino acids. The CDR3 nucleotides are TGTGCCAGCAGAGCGAGACTAGCGGGAACCTACGAGCAGTACTTC. The encoded protein is CASRARLAGTYEQYF.

This clone was detected only a few times. The chain couples TRBV7-2 to TRBJ1-5; D unclear. Germline loops: CDR1 SGHTA, CDR2 FQGNSA. V lost 6 bases and J 1 base, leaving 10 bases between the germline ends. This CDR3 has 14 amino acids. CDR3 nucleotide sequence: TGTGCCAGCAGATCGGGGTTCAGCAATCAGCCCCAGCATTTT. It translates to CASRSGFSNQPQHF.

The rearrangement links TRBV7-9 to TRBJ2-7; D may be TRBD2 (5 bases). V shed 3 bases and J shed 0 bases, with 9 bases lying between them. Germline V gene data show CDR1 as SEHNR and CDR2 as FQNEAQ (reference sequence). The CDR3 sequence is 14 residues long. The CDR3 bases are TGTGCCAGCAGCTTCGCCGGGGACTCCTACGAGCAGTACTTC. Its protein is CASSFAGDSYEQYF.